The entry that follows covers one T cell receptor (beta chain) sequence. Its antigen is still unknown. The CDR3 totals 20 residues. This specimen belongs to a study of shared clonotypes between healthy human individuals. Looking at the study overall: Donor ages ranged 18 to 49 years: a couple of women, three men. General observations from the study: Clonotypes shared by all four sorted-subset donors had higher generation probabilities than non-shared clonotypes. Roughly 5% of naive CD4 clonotypes were common to a few donors.

Sorted-subset replicate PCR reactions contained around 220 ng DNA, corresponding to tens of thousands of T cell genomes. Data came from immunoSEQ multiplex PCR; TCRdb stores just in-frame clones and leaves some out. The table lists more than 2 million clones, approximately 94% of them singletons. The gene calls are TRBV12-1 and TRBJ1-2. TRBV12-1 is listed as a pseudogene. Sequencing was performed on naive CD4+ T cells sorted from blood. Indicated subset: CD45RA+ positively selected. The clonotype originates from a man younger than 35 in good health. The CDR3 spells CASSPILRATRTQLNYGYTF. The DNA of the CDR3 is TGTGCCAGCAGCCCTATCCTTCGGGCCACTCGGACGCAACTTAACTATGGCTACACCTTC.